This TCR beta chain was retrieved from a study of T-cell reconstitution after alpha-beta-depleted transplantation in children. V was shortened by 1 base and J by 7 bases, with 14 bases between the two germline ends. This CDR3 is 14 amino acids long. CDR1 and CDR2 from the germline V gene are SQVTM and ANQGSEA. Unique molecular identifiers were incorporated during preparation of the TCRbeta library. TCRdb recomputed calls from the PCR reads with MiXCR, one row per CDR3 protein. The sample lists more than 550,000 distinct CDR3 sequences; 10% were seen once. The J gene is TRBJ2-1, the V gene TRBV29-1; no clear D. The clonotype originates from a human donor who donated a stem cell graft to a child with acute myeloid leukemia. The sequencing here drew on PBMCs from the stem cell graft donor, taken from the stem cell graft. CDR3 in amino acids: CSVEVLKVENEQFF. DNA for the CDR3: TGCAGCGTTGAAGTGTTGAAGGTTGAGAATGAGCAGTTCTTC.